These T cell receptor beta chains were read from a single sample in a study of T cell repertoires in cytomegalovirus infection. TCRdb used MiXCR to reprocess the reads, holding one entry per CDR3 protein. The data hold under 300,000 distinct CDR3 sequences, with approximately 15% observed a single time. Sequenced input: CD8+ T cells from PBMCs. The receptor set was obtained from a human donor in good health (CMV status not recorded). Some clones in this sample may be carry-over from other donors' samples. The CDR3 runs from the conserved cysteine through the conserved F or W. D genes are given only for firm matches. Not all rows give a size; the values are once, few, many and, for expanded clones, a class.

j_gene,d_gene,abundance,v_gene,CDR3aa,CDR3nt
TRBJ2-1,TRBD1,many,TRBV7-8,CASSPMDRGSHEQFF,TGTGCCAGCAGCCCGATGGACAGGGGCTCCCATGAGCAGTTCTTC
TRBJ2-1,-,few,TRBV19,CASTPDGIAYNEQFF,TGTGCCAGTACCCCGGACGGAATCGCCTACAATGAGCAGTTCTTC
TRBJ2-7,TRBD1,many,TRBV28,CASSLGTVSSYEQYF,TGTGCCAGCAGTTTGGGGACAGTAAGCTCCTACGAGCAGTACTTC
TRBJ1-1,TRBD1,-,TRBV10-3,CAVRTGLNTEAFF,TGTGCCGTCCGGACAGGGTTAAACACTGAAGCTTTCTTT
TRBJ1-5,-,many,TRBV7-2,CASSPPGLGQPQHF,TGTGCCAGCAGCCCTCCGGGTCTTGGTCAGCCCCAGCATTTT
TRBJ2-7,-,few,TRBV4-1,CASSQEVGPGAYEQYF,TGCGCCAGCAGCCAAGAAGTCGGTCCGGGAGCCTACGAGCAGTACTTC
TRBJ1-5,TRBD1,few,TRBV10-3,CAISETGVPRDSNQPQHF,TGTGCCATCAGTGAAACAGGGGTCCCCCGGGATAGCAATCAGCCCCAGCATTTT
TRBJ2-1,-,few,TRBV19,CASSTAGLGGNEQFF,TGTGCCAGTAGTACCGCGGGCCTAGGGGGCAATGAGCAGTTCTTC
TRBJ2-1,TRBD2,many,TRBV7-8,CASSLVAGGQEWYNEQFF,TGTGCCAGCAGCTTAGTGGCGGGGGGGCAGGAGTGGTACAATGAGCAGTTCTTC
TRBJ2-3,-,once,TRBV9,CASSVEGSTDTQYF,TGTGCCAGCAGCGTAGAAGGTAGCACAGATACGCAGTATTTT
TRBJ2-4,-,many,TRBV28,CASSLWDEENIQYF,TGTGCCAGCAGTTTATGGGACGAGGAAAACATTCAGTACTTC